This TCR beta chain is from a study of early T cells in non-severe SARS-CoV-2 infection. Background on the study: Chains were not paired, and sequencing was done on bulk RNA from unsorted whole blood.

General observations from the study: Matching against VDJdb likely underestimated virus-specific expansions, favoring anti-spike CD8.

About this clonotype itself: Its antigen remains unknown.

Each cDNA molecule carried a unique molecular identifier. TCRdb recomputed calls from the 5' RACE reads with MiXCR, one row per CDR3 protein. In the table there are 70,000 to 80,000 distinct CDR3 sequences, approximately 13% of which are singletons. The material sequenced was whole blood, taken at baseline. The clonotype was recovered from an adult who was a healthcare worker with PCR-confirmed SARS-CoV-2 infection or an uninfected control (not recorded which).

The CDR3 is CASSRGTVTYEQYF. The CDR3 DNA reads as TGCGCCAGCAGCCGAGGGACGGTAACCTACGAGCAGTACTTC. This chain joins TRBV5-1 and TRBJ2-7; either TRBD1 or TRBD2 may supply D (5 bases each). CDR1 SGHRS and CDR2 YFSETQ come from the germline V gene. V was shortened by 4 bases and J by 2 bases, with 13 bases between the two germline ends. This CDR3 contains 14 residues.